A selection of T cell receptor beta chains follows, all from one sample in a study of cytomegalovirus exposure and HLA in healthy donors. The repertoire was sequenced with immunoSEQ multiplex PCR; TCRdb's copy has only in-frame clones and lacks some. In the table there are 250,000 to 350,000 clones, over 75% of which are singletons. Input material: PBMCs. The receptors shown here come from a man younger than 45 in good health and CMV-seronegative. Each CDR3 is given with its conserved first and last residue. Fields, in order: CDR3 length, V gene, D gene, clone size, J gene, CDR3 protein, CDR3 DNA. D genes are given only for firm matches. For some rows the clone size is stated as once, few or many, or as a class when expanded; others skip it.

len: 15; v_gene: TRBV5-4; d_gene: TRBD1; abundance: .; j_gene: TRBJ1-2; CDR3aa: CASSSGQELNYGYTF; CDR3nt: TGTGCCAGCAGCTCGGGACAGGAGCTAAACTATGGCTACACCTTC
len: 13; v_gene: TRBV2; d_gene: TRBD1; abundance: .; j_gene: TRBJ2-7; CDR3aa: CATADRVPYEQYF; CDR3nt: TGTGCCACAGCGGACAGGGTCCCCTACGAGCAGTACTTC
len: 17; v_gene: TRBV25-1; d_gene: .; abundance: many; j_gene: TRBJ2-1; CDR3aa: CASSEDPALGGYNEQFF; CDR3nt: TGTGCCAGCAGTGAAGACCCGGCTCTAGGGGGATACAATGAGCAGTTCTTC
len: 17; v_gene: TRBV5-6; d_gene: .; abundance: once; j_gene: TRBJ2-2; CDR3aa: CASSAWYGAVNTGELFF; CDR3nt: TGTGCCAGCAGCGCTTGGTATGGGGCCGTAAACACCGGGGAGCTGTTTTTT
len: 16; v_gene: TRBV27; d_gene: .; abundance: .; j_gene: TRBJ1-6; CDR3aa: CASSIDMATYNSPLHF; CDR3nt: TGTGCCAGCAGTATAGACATGGCCACCTATAATTCACCCCTCCACTTT
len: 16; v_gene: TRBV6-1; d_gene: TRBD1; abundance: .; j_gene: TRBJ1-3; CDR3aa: CASSAGGWGSGNTIYF; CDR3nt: TGTGCCAGCAGTGCAGGGGGATGGGGCTCTGGAAACACCATATATTTT
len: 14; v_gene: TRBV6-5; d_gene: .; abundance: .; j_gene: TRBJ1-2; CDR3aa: CASSRGEAIYGYTF; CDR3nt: TGTGCCAGCAGCCGAGGGGAGGCGATCTATGGCTACACCTTC
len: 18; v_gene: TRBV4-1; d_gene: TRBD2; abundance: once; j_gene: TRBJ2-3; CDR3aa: CASSRTSGGPNPTDTQYF; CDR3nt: TGCGCCAGCAGCCGGACTAGCGGGGGGCCAAACCCCACAGATACGCAGTATTTT
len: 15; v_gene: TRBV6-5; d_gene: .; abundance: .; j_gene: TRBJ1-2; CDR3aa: CASKRKGGDHYGYTF; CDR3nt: TGTGCCAGCAAGCGGAAAGGGGGGGACCACTATGGCTACACCTTC
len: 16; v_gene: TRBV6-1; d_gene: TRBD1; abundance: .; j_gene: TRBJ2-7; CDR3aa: CASSVTAGTGAYEQYF; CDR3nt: TGTGCCAGCAGTGTAACAGCCGGGACAGGGGCATACGAGCAGTACTTC
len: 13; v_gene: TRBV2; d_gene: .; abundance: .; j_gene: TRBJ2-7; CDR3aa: CASSAVPTVEQYF; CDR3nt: TGTGCCAGCAGTGCGGTCCCTACAGTCGAGCAGTACTTC
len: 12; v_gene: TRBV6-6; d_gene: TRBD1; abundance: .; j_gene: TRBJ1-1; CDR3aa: CASSQGDREAFF; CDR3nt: TGTGCCAGCAGCCAAGGGGACAGGGAAGCTTTCTTT
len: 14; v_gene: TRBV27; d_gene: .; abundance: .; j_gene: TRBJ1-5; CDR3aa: CASSFQGGNQPQHF; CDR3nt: TGTGCCAGCAGTTTTCAAGGGGGCAATCAGCCCCAGCATTTT
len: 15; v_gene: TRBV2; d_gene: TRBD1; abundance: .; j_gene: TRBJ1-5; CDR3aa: CASRGQGLSNQPQHF; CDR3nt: TGTGCCAGCAGGGGACAGGGACTTAGCAATCAGCCCCAGCATTTT
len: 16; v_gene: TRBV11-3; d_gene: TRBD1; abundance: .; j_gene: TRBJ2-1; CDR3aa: CASSLEGQGGYNEQFF; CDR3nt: TGTGCCAGCAGCTTAGAGGGACAGGGGGGCTACAATGAGCAGTTCTTC
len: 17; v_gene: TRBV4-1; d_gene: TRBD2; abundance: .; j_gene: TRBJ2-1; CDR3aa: CASSQERSGGALDEQFF; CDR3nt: TGCGCCAGCAGCCAAGAAAGGAGCGGGGGGGCTCTCGATGAGCAGTTCTTC
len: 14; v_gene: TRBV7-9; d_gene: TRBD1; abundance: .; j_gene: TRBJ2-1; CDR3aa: CASSQWDRGNEQFF; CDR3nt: TGTGCCAGCAGCCAATGGGACAGGGGGAATGAGCAGTTCTTC
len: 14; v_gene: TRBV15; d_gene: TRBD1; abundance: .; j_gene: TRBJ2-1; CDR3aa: CATSITGEYNEQFF; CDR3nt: TGTGCCACCAGCATTACAGGGGAATACAATGAGCAGTTCTTC
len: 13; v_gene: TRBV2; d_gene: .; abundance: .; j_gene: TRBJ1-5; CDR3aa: CASSDREGQPQHF; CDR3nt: TGTGCCAGCAGTGACAGGGAAGGTCAGCCCCAGCATTTT
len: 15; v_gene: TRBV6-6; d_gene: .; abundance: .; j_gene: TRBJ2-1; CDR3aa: CASSSTGTLYNEQFF; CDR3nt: TGTGCCAGCAGTTCCACAGGGACCCTCTACAATGAGCAGTTCTTC
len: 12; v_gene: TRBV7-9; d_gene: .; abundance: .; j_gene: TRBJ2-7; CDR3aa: CASSYSSYEQYF; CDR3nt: TGTGCCAGCAGCTATAGCTCCTACGAGCAGTACTTC
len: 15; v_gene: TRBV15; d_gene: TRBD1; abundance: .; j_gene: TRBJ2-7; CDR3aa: CATSRSWTGGGEQYF; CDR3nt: TGTGCCACCAGCAGATCCTGGACAGGGGGAGGCGAGCAGTACTTC
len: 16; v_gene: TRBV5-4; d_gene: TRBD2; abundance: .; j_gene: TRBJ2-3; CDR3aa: CASSSQLAGGPDTQYF; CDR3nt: TGTGCCAGCAGCTCGCAACTAGCGGGGGGGCCGGATACGCAGTATTTT
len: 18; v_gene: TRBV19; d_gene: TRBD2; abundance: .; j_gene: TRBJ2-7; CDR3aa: CASSLRLADLPYSYEQYF; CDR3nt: TGTGCCAGTTCACTGAGGCTAGCGGACCTACCCTACTCCTACGAGCAGTACTTC
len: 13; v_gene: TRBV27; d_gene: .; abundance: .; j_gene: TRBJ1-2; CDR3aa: CASRLAGDYGYTF; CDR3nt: TGTGCCAGCAGGCTGGCAGGGGACTATGGCTACACCTTC
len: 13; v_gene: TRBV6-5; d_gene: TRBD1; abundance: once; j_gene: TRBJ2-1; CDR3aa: CASSWGTVQGQFF; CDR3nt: TGTGCCAGCAGTTGGGGGACAGTACAGGGGCAGTTCTTC
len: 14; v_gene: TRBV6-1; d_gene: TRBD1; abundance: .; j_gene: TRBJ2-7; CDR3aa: CASNGDRGIGEQYF; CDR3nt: TGTGCCAGCAATGGGGACAGGGGGATCGGCGAGCAGTACTTC
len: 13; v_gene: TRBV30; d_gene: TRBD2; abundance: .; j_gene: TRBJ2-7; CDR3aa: CAWSEGRDYEQYF; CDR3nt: TGTGCCTGGAGTGAAGGGAGGGACTACGAGCAGTACTTC
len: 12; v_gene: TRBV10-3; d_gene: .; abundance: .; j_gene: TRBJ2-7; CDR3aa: CAISLYGHEQYF; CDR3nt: TGTGCCATCAGCTTGTATGGCCACGAGCAGTACTTC
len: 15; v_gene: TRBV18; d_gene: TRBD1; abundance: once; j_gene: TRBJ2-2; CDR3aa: CASFPRTGVTGELFF; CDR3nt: TGTGCCAGCTTCCCCCGGACAGGAGTTACCGGGGAGCTGTTTTTT
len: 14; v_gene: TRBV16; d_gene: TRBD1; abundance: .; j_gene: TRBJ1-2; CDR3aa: CASSRRGLDYGYTF; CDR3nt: TGTGCCAGCAGCCGGAGGGGGCTTGACTATGGCTACACCTTC
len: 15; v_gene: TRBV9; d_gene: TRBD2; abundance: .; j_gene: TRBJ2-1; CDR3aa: CASSVDGGGYNEQFF; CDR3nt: TGTGCCAGCAGCGTAGATGGCGGGGGCTACAATGAGCAGTTCTTC
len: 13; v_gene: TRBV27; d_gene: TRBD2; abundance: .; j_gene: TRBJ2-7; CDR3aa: CASSWGGKDEQYF; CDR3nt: TGTGCCAGCAGTTGGGGGGGGAAGGACGAGCAGTACTTC
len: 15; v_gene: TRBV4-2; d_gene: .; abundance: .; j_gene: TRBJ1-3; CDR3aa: CASSQDLFAGNTIYF; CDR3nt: TGTGCCAGCAGCCAAGATCTATTTGCTGGAAACACCATATATTTT
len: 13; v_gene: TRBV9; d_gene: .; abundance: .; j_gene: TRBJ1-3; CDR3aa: CASSVGGSSSIYF; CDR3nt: TGTGCCAGCAGCGTAGGAGGCTCGAGTTCCATATATTTT
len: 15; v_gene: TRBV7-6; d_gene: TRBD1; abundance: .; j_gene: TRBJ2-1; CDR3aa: CASSDDRGLFDEQFF; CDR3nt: TGTGCCAGCAGCGACGACAGGGGGCTTTTCGATGAGCAGTTCTTC
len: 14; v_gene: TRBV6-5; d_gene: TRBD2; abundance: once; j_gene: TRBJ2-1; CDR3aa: CASRGLGDGNEQFF; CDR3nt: TGTGCCAGCAGGGGACTAGGGGATGGGAATGAGCAGTTCTTC
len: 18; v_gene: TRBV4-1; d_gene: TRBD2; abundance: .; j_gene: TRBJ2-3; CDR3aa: CASSQGPPSGGARATQYF; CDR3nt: TGCGCCAGCAGCCAAGGGCCACCTAGCGGGGGGGCTCGGGCTACGCAGTATTTT
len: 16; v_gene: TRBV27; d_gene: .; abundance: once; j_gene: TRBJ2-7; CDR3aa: CASSLRIGQRGNEQYF; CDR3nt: TGTGCCAGCAGTTTAAGGATCGGACAGCGGGGAAACGAGCAGTACTTC
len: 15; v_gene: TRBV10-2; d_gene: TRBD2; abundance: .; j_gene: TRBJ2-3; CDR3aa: CASRLSGGATDTQYF; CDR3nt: TGCGCCAGCAGATTAAGCGGGGGGGCCACAGATACGCAGTATTTT
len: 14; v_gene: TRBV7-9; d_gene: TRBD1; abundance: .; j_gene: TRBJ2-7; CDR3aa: CASRPPGQGYEQYF; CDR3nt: TGTGCCAGCAGACCGCCGGGACAGGGTTACGAGCAGTACTTC
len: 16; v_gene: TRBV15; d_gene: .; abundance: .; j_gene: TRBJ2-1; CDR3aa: CATTTFRQGSYNEQFF; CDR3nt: TGTGCCACCACCACTTTTCGGCAGGGCTCCTACAATGAGCAGTTCTTC
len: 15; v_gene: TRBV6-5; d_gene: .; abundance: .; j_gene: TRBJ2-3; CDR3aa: CASSLLEDHTDTQYF; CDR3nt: TGTGCCAGCAGTTTGTTAGAAGATCACACAGATACGCAGTATTTT
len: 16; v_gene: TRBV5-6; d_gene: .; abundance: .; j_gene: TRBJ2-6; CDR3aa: CASSFISTAGANVLTF; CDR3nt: TGTGCCAGCAGCTTTATAAGTACTGCGGGGGCCAACGTCCTGACTTTC
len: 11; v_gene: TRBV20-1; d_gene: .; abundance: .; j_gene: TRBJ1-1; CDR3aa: CSARGPIEAFF; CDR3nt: TGCAGTGCCAGAGGGCCAATTGAAGCTTTCTTT
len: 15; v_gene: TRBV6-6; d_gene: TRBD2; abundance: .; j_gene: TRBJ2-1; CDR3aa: CASNPGLAGPNEQFF; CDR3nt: TGTGCCAGCAATCCGGGACTAGCGGGGCCGAATGAGCAGTTCTTC
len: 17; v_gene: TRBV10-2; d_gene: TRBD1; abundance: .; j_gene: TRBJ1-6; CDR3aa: CASSEPRTGRINSPLHF; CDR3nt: TGCGCCAGCAGTGAGCCCCGGACAGGGCGAATTAATTCACCCCTCCACTTT
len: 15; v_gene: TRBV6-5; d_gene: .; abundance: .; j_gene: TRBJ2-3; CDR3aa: CASSLAPQNTDTQYF; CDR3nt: TGTGCCAGCAGTCTAGCTCCACAGAACACAGATACGCAGTATTTT
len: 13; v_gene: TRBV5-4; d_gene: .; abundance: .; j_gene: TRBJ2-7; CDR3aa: CASHVVPEAEQYF; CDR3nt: TGTGCCAGCCATGTTGTTCCCGAGGCCGAGCAGTACTTC
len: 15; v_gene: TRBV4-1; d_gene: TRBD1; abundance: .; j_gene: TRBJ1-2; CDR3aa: CASSQDGQGDRGYTF; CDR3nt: TGCGCCAGCAGCCAAGATGGGCAGGGGGATCGGGGCTACACCTTC
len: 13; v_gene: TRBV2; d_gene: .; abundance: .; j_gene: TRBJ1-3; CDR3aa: CASSRGVGDTIYF; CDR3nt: TGTGCCAGCAGCCGGGGAGTTGGGGACACCATATATTTT
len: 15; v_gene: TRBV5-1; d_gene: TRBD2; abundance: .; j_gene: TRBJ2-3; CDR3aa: CASSRSGEYTDTQYF; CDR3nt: TGCGCCAGCAGCCGGAGCGGGGAATACACAGATACGCAGTATTTT
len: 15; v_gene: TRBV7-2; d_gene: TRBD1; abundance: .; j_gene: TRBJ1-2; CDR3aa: CASSSYGQGGYGYTF; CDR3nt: TGTGCCAGCAGCTCCTACGGACAGGGGGGCTATGGCTACACCTTC
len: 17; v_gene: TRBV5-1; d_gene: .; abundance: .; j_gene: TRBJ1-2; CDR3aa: CASSPRTKAAPVYGYTF; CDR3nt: TGCGCCAGCAGCCCTCGGACAAAGGCCGCCCCAGTCTATGGCTACACCTTC
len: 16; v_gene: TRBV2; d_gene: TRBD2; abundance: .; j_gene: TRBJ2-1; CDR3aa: CASSGTSGGLINEQFF; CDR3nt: TGTGCCAGCAGTGGGACTAGCGGGGGTCTCATCAATGAGCAGTTCTTC
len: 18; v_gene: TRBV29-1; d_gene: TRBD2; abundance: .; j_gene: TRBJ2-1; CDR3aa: CSVDGLAGGRSSYNEQFF; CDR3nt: TGCAGCGTTGATGGACTAGCGGGGGGACGTAGCTCCTACAATGAGCAGTTCTTC
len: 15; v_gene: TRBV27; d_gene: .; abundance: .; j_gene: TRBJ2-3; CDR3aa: CASSPTPYNTDTQYF; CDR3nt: TGTGCCAGCAGTCCAACACCGTATAACACAGATACGCAGTATTTT
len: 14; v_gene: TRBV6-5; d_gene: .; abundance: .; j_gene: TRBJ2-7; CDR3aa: CASSYSTGAYEQYF; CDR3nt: TGTGCCAGCAGTTACTCTACAGGTGCCTACGAGCAGTACTTC
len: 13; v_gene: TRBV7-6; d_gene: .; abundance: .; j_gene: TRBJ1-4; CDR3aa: CASSRDNNEKLFF; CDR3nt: TGTGCCAGCAGCCGGGACAATAATGAAAAACTGTTTTTT